Presented here are 3 T cell receptor beta chains from one specimen sequenced in a study of T cells expressing NK-cell markers. TCRdb processed the 5' RACE reads again and assigns one entry to each CDR3 protein, with no DNA. Recorded for this sample: 550,000 to 600,000 distinct CDR3 sequences. Sequencing used blood T cells: a sorted CD56 or NKG2C T cell subset, CD4+ or CD8+ T cells, or bulk PBMC T cells (not recorded which). These receptors originate from a man aged 18 to 29 in good health.

The chain couples TRBV27 to TRBJ2-2. Germline CDR1 MNHEY, CDR2 SMNVEV (reference sequence). The CDR3 sequence is 14 residues long. The CDR3 here is CASSLSFRVGELFF.

CDR3 loop: CSAPLLATPQGKLNEQFF. The chain couples TRBV20-1 to TRBJ2-1; absent DNA, TCRdb's TRBD1 call cannot be checked. The CDR3 contains 18 residues. The germline V gene has CDR1 DFQATT and CDR2 SNEGSKA (reference sequence).

The V call is TRBV6-5, the J call TRBJ2-5; the TCRdb call, TRBD1, lacks DNA for checking. This CDR3 has 15 amino acids. The germline CDR1 and CDR2 sequences are MNHEY and SVGAGI. The CDR3 is CASSWGQGEMETQYF.